This is a list of T cell receptor beta chains from one sample in a study of shared clonotypes between healthy human individuals. Assay used: immunoSEQ multiplex PCR; TCRdb lists only in-frame clones, some missing. The sample carries around 690,000 clones, roughly 87% recorded once. The source material was memory CD8+ T cells from PBMCs. All receptors derive from a man aged 18-30 years in good health. Some clones in this sample may be carry-over from other donors' samples. Both conserved end residues are part of each CDR3. Each record gives: J gene, D gene, CDR3 length, clone size, V gene, CDR3 DNA, CDR3 protein. D genes are given only for firm matches. Clone size is stated in some rows and not others, as once, few, many or a class when expanded.

TRBJ2-7,TRBD2,14,.,TRBV7-9,TGTGCCAGCAGCTTAGCGGGGCTAGCGGGCGAGCAGTACTTC,CASSLAGLAGEQYF
TRBJ2-7,.,14,once,TRBV27,TGTGCCAGCAGTTTAAGGGGATCCACCTACGAGCAGTACTTC,CASSLRGSTYEQYF
TRBJ2-7,TRBD1,14,.,TRBV11-2,TGTGCCAGCAGTACTGCCGGGACAGCCTACGAGCAGTACTTC,CASSTAGTAYEQYF
TRBJ1-4,TRBD1,13,.,TRBV27,TGTGCCACGGGGGGAGGGGGCGTTGAAAAACTGTTTTTT,CATGGGGVEKLFF
TRBJ2-2,.,14,.,TRBV15,TGTGCCACCAGCAGTTTAACCCACACCGGGGAGCTGTTTTTT,CATSSLTHTGELFF
TRBJ2-3,TRBD2,20,once,TRBV28,TGTGCCAGCAGTCCCTCCGGGCTAGCGGGGTCCCTCTCTAGCACAGATACGCAGTATTTT,CASSPSGLAGSLSSTDTQYF
TRBJ2-7,TRBD2,17,.,TRBV11-1,TGTGCCAGCAGCTTAGAAGTCGGGACTAGTAACGCCTACGAGCAGTACTTC,CASSLEVGTSNAYEQYF
TRBJ2-7,.,13,.,TRBV4-1,TGCGCCAGCAGCCAAGTAACTCCCTACGAGCAGTACTTC,CASSQVTPYEQYF
TRBJ1-2,.,14,.,TRBV5-1,TGCGCCAGCAGCTTGAGGAGCAGGGACAATGGCTACACCTTC,CASSLRSRDNGYTF
TRBJ1-4,TRBD1,16,.,TRBV13,TGTGCCAGCAGCTTGGGGCGACAGGGGTTGGCGGAAAAACTGTTTTTT,CASSLGRQGLAEKLFF
TRBJ2-1,.,14,.,TRBV28,TGTGCCAGCAGTTTAGGTAGCGGTCGTCGGGAGCAGTTCTTC,CASSLGSGRREQFF
TRBJ1-2,TRBD1,14,.,TRBV27,TGTGCCAGCAGTTTATCAGCAGGGGGCTATGGCTACACCTTC,CASSLSAGGYGYTF
TRBJ1-1,TRBD1,13,.,TRBV7-9,TGTGCCATGGCAGGGGGCGAGGACACTGAAGCTTTCTTT,CAMAGGEDTEAFF
TRBJ2-1,TRBD2,15,.,TRBV19,TGTGCCAGTAGTCCGACTAGCGGAGCTTACAATGAGCAGTTCTTC,CASSPTSGAYNEQFF
TRBJ2-7,.,15,.,TRBV6-1,TGTGCCAGCAGTGAATGGGCAGCGAGCTCCTACGAGCAGTACTTC,CASSEWAASSYEQYF
TRBJ1-5,.,15,.,TRBV28,TGTGCCAGCAGTCCTAACCTATATAAAATCAAGCCCCAGCATTTT,CASSPNLYKIKPQHF
TRBJ1-1,.,16,.,TRBV28,TGTGCCAGCAGTTACCCCACCGGGGAGGTCAACACTGAAGCTTTCTTT,CASSYPTGEVNTEAFF
TRBJ2-3,.,16,.,TRBV6-1,TGTGCCAGCAGTGAAGCTCCCCGGGGGGCAACAGATACGCAGTATTTT,CASSEAPRGATDTQYF
TRBJ1-2,.,14,many,TRBV9,TGTGCCAGCAGCGTAGCTGGGACCGAGTATGGCTACACCTTC,CASSVAGTEYGYTF
TRBJ1-6,.,15,.,TRBV5-1,TGCGCCAGCAGCTTGAAGGTCCGGGAGGATTCACCCCTCCACTTT,CASSLKVREDSPLHF
TRBJ2-7,TRBD1,16,.,TRBV6-5,TGTGCCAGCAGTTACTCCCGGGACAGGGGCTCCTACGAGCAGTACTTC,CASSYSRDRGSYEQYF
TRBJ2-2,.,13,.,TRBV6-5,TGTGCCAGCAGACGACGGGACACCGGGGAGCTGTTTTTT,CASRRRDTGELFF
TRBJ2-1,.,12,.,TRBV28,TGTGCCAGCAGTTTAGGAAGCGATGAGCAGTTCTTC,CASSLGSDEQFF
TRBJ1-2,TRBD1,14,.,TRBV7-9,TGTGCCAGCAGCTCCTGGGACAGGGCCCATGGCTACACCTTC,CASSSWDRAHGYTF
TRBJ1-5,TRBD1,16,.,TRBV10-2,TGCGCCAGCAGACAAGGGGCAGGGGGTAGCAATCAGCCCCAGCATTTT,CASRQGAGGSNQPQHF
TRBJ2-1,.,13,.,TRBV4-1,TGCGCCAGCAGCCAAGGACGGGACAATGAGCAGTTCTTC,CASSQGRDNEQFF
TRBJ2-1,TRBD2,17,.,TRBV29-1,TGCAGCGTTGAAGATCGGGGACTAGCGGGAGTGGGCCATGAGCAGTTCTTC,CSVEDRGLAGVGHEQFF
TRBJ2-3,TRBD2,19,.,TRBV15,TGTGCCACCAGCAGAGGTCTGGACCCAGCGGGAGGGACCCCAGATACGCAGTATTTT,CATSRGLDPAGGTPDTQYF
TRBJ2-3,TRBD2,15,.,TRBV27,TGTGCCAGCAGTATTCTAGCGGGAGATGTAGATACGCAGTATTTT,CASSILAGDVDTQYF
TRBJ1-5,TRBD1,12,.,TRBV28,TGTGCCAGCAGTCTGGACAGGGGGCCCCAGCATTTT,CASSLDRGPQHF
TRBJ2-1,.,17,.,TRBV27,TGTGCCAGCAGTTTCTCCCACCCCCTCAGGGGATACAATGAGCAGTTCTTC,CASSFSHPLRGYNEQFF
TRBJ2-1,.,14,.,TRBV6-6,TGTGCCAGCAGTTACCCTAGCGTTGACAATGAGCAGTTCTTC,CASSYPSVDNEQFF
TRBJ2-6,TRBD1,15,.,TRBV28,TGTGCCAGCAGACCCCGACAGGGCTGGGCCAACGTCCTGACTTTC,CASRPRQGWANVLTF
TRBJ2-2,.,14,.,TRBV9,TGTGCCAGCAGCGAAGTTGGACGGGGCGGGGAGCTGTTTTTT,CASSEVGRGGELFF
TRBJ2-5,.,13,.,TRBV27,TGTGCCAGCAGTTTAGCTAGGAGGGAGACCCAGTACTTC,CASSLARRETQYF
TRBJ1-2,.,12,many,TRBV2,TGTGCCAGCAGTGACCAGGCCTATGGCTACACCTTC,CASSDQAYGYTF
TRBJ1-5,.,14,.,TRBV27,TGTGCCAGCAGCCCAACCGGGAGCAATCAGCCCCAGCATTTT,CASSPTGSNQPQHF
TRBJ2-7,.,13,.,TRBV5-4,TGTGCCAGCAGCCCCAGGGGATCCTACGAGCAGTACTTC,CASSPRGSYEQYF
TRBJ1-5,TRBD1,15,once,TRBV2,TGTGCCAGCAGTGACGGGACAGGTCGCAATCAGCCCCAGCATTTT,CASSDGTGRNQPQHF
TRBJ2-7,TRBD1,16,.,TRBV27,TGTGCCAGCAGTTTATCGACGGGGGACAGGGTTTACGAGCAGTACTTC,CASSLSTGDRVYEQYF
TRBJ2-7,TRBD2,14,.,TRBV28,TGTGCCAGCAGTTTAGGGACTAGCCCCTACGAGCAGTACTTC,CASSLGTSPYEQYF
TRBJ2-7,.,13,.,TRBV6-5,TGTGCCAGCAGTTACTCCGAAGTTTACGAGCAGTACTTC,CASSYSEVYEQYF
TRBJ2-5,TRBD2,14,.,TRBV19,TGTGCCAGTAGCCCTCGGACTAGGGTGGAGACCCAGTACTTC,CASSPRTRVETQYF
TRBJ1-2,.,16,.,TRBV7-2,TGTGCCAGCAGTCGGAGTTCTAGGGGCGCAATCTATGGCTACACCTTC,CASSRSSRGAIYGYTF
TRBJ2-1,.,14,.,TRBV10-3,TGTGCCATCAGTTCCACTAGCAGACACAATGAGCAGTTCTTC,CAISSTSRHNEQFF
TRBJ1-1,.,15,.,TRBV4-3,TGCGCCAGCAGCCAAGGCTACAAGTCGAACACTGAAGCTTTCTTT,CASSQGYKSNTEAFF
TRBJ2-5,.,15,.,TRBV25-1,TGTGCCAGCAGTGATGGGGGCAGGCTCAGGTCGACCCAGTACTTC,CASSDGGRLRSTQYF
TRBJ2-3,.,16,.,TRBV18,TGTGCCAGCTCACCACCCTACAGGGTGCGTACAGATACGCAGTATTTT,CASSPPYRVRTDTQYF
TRBJ2-2,.,17,.,TRBV2,TGTGCCAGCATCACAGCGCATGGGACAAGAAAAGCCGGGGAGCTGTTTTTT,CASITAHGTRKAGELFF
TRBJ1-1,.,13,.,TRBV7-9,TGTGCCAGCAGCTCCGGGGGAAACACTGAAGCTTTCTTT,CASSSGGNTEAFF
TRBJ2-7,.,15,.,TRBV9,TGTGCCAGCAGCGTAGGGGGTCGGGGAAGCTACGAGCAGTACTTC,CASSVGGRGSYEQYF
TRBJ1-1,.,14,.,TRBV14,TGTGCCAGCAGCCAAGATCGGAGGGGCACTGAAGCTTTCTTT,CASSQDRRGTEAFF
TRBJ2-7,.,15,.,TRBV4-3,TGCGCCAGCAGCCACGGTACCTTAGGCCGGTTCGAGCAGTACTTC,CASSHGTLGRFEQYF
TRBJ1-1,TRBD1,14,few,TRBV25-1,TGTGCCAGCAGTGGCTCGGGACAGGGGGTAGAAGCTTTCTTT,CASSGSGQGVEAFF
TRBJ1-2,TRBD1,15,.,TRBV28,TGTGCCAGCAGGAAGACCGGGACAGAAGTATATGGCTACACCTTC,CASRKTGTEVYGYTF
TRBJ2-1,TRBD2,17,.,TRBV27,TGTGCCAGCAGTTTAGGGCTAGCGGGAGTGCTCTACAATGAGCAGTTCTTC,CASSLGLAGVLYNEQFF
TRBJ2-6,.,13,.,TRBV19,TGTGCCAGTACGCCTGCTGGGGCCAACGTCCTGACTTTC,CASTPAGANVLTF
TRBJ1-1,.,13,.,TRBV19,TGTGCCAGTAGTCCCACGGTAAACACTGAAGCTTTCTTT,CASSPTVNTEAFF
TRBJ2-3,TRBD1,15,few,TRBV27,TGTGCCAGCAGTCCCCTCCCTGACAGGGTCGGTACGCAGTATTTT,CASSPLPDRVGTQYF
TRBJ1-2,.,13,.,TRBV7-9,TGTGCCAGCTATAACCCCCCGTTGGGTGGCTACACCTTC,CASYNPPLGGYTF